The clone carrying this TCR beta chain occurred many times. Both iRepertoire HTBI primers and Arm-PCR of CDR3 regions were used to build the TCR beta libraries. TCRdb processed the multiplex PCR reads anew with MiXCR; each CDR3 protein has one entry. The sample has some 430,000 distinct CDR3 sequences; 20% to 25% are singletons. The sample belongs to a study of regulatory T cells in long-lasting Graves disease. Germline lookup yields CDR1 MNHEY and CDR2 SMNVEV (reference sequence). Trimming removed 3 bases at V and 0 bases at J, with 11 bases between. CDR3 length equals 15 residues. Time point described: persistent/refractory GD, antithyroid drugs over 5 years with positive TRAb. Following extraction of RNA from PBMCs, that RNA was used to make the TCR library.

The chain links TRBV27 to TRBJ1-2; D might be TRBD1 (6 bases). The material was peripheral blood mononuclear cells (PBMCs), obtained when the disease was refractory, from a patient treated with antithyroid drugs. The receptor's source is a female donor with Graves disease. CDR3 amino acids: CASSLTGPANYGYTF. The CDR3 nucleotides read TGTGCCAGCAGTTTGACAGGTCCCGCTAACTATGGCTACACCTTC.